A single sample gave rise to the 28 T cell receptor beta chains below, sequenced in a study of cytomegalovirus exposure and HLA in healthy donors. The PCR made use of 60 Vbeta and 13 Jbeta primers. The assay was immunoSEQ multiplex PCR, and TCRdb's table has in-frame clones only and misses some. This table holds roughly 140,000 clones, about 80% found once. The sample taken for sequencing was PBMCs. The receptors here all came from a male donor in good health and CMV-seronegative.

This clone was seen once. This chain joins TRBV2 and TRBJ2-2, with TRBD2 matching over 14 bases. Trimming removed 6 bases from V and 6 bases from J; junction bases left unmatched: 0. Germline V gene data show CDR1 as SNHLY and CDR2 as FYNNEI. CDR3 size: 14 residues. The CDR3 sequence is CASRGLAGAGELFF. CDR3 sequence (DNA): TGTGCCAGCAGGGGACTAGCGGGAGCCGGGGAGCTGTTTTTT.

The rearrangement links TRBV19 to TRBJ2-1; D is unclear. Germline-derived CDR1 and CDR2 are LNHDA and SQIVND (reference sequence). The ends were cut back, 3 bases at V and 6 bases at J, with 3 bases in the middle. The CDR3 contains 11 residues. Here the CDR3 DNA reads TGTGCCAGTAGTATCTTCAATGAGCAGTTCTTC. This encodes CASSIFNEQFF.

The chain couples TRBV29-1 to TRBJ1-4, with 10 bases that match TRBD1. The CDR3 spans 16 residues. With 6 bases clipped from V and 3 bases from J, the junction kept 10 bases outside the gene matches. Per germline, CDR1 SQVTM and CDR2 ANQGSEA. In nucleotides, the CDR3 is TGCAGCGTGATGGACAGGGGGAACGTAGCTAATGAAAAACTGTTTTTT. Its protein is CSVMDRGNVANEKLFF.

The CDR3: CATSRMGAGDTQYF. The CDR3, as DNA: TGTGCCACCAGCAGAATGGGGGCTGGCGATACGCAGTATTTT. The chain recombines TRBV15 with TRBJ2-3, with D tentatively TRBD1 (6 bases). The germline V gene encodes CDR1 LNHNV and CDR2 YYDKDF (reference sequence). Trimming took off 2 bases at V and 6 bases at J, with 12 bases between the two ends. The CDR3 spans 14 residues.

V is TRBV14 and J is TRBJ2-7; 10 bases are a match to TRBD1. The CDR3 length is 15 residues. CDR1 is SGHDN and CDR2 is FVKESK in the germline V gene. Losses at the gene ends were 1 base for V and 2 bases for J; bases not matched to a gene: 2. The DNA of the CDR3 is TGTGCCAGCAGCCAAGCCGGGACAGGGGCCTACGAGCAGTACTTC. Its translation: CASSQAGTGAYEQYF. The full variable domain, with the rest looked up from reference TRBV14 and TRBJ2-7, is EAGVTQFPSHSVIEKGQTVTLRCDPISGHDNLYWYRRVMGKEIKFLLHFVKESKQDESGMPNNRFLAERTGGTYSTLKVQPAELEDSGVYFCASSQAGTGAYEQYFGPGTRLTVT.

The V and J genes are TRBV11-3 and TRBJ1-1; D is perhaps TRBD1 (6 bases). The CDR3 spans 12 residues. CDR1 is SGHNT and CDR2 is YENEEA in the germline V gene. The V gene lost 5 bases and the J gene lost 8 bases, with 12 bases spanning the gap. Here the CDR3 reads CASSKGQSEAFF. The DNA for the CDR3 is TGTGCCAGCAGCAAGGGACAATCCGAAGCTTTCTTT.

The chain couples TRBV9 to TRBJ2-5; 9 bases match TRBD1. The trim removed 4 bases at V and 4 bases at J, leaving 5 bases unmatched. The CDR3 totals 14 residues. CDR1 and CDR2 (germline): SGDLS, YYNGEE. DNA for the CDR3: TGTGCCAGCAGCTCCGGGACAGGGATAGAGACCCAGTACTTC. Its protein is CASSSGTGIETQYF.

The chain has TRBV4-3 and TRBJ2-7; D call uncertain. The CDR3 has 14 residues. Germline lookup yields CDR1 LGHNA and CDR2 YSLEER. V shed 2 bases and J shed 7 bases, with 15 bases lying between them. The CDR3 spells CASSQSPATEEQYF. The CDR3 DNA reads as TGCGCCAGCAGCCAATCCCCGGCAACGGAGGAGCAGTACTTC.

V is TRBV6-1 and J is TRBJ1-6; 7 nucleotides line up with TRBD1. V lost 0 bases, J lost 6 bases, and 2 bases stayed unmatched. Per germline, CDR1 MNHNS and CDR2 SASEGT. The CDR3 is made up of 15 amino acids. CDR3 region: CASSEAPGGNSPLHF. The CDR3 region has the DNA TGTGCCAGCAGTGAAGCCCCAGGGGGTAATTCACCCCTCCACTTT.

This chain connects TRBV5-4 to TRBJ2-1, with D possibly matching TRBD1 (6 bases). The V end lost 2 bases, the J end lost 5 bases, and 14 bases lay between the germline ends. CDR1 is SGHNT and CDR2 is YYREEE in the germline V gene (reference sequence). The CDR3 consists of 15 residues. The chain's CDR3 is CASSFEGGTDNEQFF. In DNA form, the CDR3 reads TGTGCCAGCAGCTTTGAAGGGGGAACCGACAATGAGCAGTTCTTC.

CDR3: CASSLTGSGEQYF. In DNA, the CDR3 is TGTGCCAGCAGCTTGACCGGTTCAGGAGAGCAGTACTTC. V usage is TRBV7-7 and J usage is TRBJ2-7; unclear D gene. The V and J ends lost 3 bases and 7 bases respectively, with 13 bases between them. CDR1 is SSHAT and CDR2 is FNYEAQ in the germline V gene (reference sequence). This CDR3 is 13 amino acids long.

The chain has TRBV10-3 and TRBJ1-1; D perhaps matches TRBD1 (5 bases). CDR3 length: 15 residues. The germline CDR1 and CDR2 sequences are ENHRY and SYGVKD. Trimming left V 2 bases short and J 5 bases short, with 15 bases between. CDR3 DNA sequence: TGTGCCATCAGTGAGCCGGGGGGTTCTAAGACTGAAGCTTTCTTT. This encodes CAISEPGGSKTEAFF.

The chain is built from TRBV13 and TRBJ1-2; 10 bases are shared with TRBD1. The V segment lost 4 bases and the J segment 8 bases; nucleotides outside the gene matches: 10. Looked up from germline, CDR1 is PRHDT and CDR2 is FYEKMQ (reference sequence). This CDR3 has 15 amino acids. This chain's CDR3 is CASSWTVDRGGGYTF. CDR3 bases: TGTGCCAGCAGCTGGACCGTGGACAGGGGGGGCGGCTACACCTTC.

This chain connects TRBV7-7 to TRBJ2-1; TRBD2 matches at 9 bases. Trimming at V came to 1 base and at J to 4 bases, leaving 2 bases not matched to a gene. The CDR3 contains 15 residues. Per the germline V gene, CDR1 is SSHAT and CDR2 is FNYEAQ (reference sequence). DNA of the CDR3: TGTGCCAGCAGCTTAGAGACTAGCGGTTACAATGAGCAGTTCTTC. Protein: CASSLETSGYNEQFF.

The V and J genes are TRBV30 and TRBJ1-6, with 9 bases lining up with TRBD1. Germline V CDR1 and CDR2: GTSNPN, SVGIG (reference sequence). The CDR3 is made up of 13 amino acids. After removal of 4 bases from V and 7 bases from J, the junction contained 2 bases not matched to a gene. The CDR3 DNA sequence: TGTGCCTGGAATGGACAGGGGAATTCACCCCTCCACTTT. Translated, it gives CAWNGQGNSPLHF.

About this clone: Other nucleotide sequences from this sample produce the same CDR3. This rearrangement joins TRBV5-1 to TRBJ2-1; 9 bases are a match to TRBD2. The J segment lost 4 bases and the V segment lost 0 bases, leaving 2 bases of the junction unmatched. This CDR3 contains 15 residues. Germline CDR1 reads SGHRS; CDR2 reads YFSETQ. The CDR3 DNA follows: TGCGCCAGCAGCTTGGGACTAGCGGAATACAATGAGCAGTTCTTC. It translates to CASSLGLAEYNEQFF.

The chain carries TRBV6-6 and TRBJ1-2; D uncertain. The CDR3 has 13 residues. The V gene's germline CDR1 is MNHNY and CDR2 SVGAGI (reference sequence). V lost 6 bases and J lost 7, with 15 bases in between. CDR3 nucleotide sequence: TGTGCCAGCAGCCGCCTGGGCTCCGCTGGCTACACCTTC. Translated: CASSRLGSAGYTF.

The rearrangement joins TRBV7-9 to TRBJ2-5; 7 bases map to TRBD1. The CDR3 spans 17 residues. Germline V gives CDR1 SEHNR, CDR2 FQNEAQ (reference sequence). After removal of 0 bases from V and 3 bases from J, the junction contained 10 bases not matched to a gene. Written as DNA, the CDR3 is TGTGCCAGCAGCTTAGCGCTAATGATGGACAGGAAAGAGACCCAGTACTTC. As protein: CASSLALMMDRKETQYF.

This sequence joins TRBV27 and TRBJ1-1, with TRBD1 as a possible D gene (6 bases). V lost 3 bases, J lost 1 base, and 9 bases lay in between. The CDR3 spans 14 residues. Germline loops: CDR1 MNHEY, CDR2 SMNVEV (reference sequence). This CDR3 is CASSFQDRNTEAFF. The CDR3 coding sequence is TGTGCCAGCAGTTTCCAGGACAGGAACACTGAAGCTTTCTTT.

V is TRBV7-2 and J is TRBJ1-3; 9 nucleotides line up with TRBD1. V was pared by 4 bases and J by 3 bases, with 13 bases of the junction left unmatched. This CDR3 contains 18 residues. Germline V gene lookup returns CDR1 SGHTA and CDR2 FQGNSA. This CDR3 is CASSSPDRGSYDGNTIYF. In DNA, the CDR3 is TGTGCCAGCAGCTCACCGGACAGGGGATCGTATGATGGAAACACCATATATTTT.

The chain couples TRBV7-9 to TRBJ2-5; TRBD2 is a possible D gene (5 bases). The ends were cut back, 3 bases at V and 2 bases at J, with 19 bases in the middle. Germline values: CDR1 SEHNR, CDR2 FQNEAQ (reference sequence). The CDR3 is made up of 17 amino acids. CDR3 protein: CASSFPIGQRPQETQYF. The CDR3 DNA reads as TGTGCCAGCAGCTTTCCCATTGGGCAGCGGCCTCAAGAGACCCAGTACTTC.

CDR3 in amino acids: CASSLEVSGGTGELFF. CDR3 sequence (DNA): TGCGCCAGCAGCTTGGAAGTTTCTGGAGGGACCGGGGAGCTGTTTTTT. The rearrangement uses TRBV5-1 and TRBJ2-2, with a possible D match to TRBD2 (6 bases). Germline CDR1 SGHRS, CDR2 YFSETQ. V was clipped by 0 bases and J by 5 bases, with 14 bases between them. The CDR3 extends over 16 amino acids.

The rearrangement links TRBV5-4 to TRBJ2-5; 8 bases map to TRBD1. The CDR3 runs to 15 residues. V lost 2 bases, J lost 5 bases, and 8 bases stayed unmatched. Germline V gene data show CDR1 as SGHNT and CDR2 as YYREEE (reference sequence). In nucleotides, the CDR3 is TGTGCCAGCAGCTTTAAGAGACAGGGGCACGAGACCCAGTACTTC. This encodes CASSFKRQGHETQYF. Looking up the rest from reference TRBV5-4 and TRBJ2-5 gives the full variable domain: ETGVTQSPTHLIKTRGQQVTLRCSSQSGHNTVSWYQQALGQGPQFIFQYYREEENGRGNFPPRFSGLQFPNYSSELNVNALELDDSALYLCASSFKRQGHETQYFGPGTRLLVL.

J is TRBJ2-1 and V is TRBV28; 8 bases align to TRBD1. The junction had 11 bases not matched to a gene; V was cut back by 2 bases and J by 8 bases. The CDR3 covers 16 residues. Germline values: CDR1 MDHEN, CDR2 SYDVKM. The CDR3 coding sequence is TGTGCCAGCAGTTTAGGGGTCAGGGGGCCACAATATGAGCAGTTCTTC. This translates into CASSLGVRGPQYEQFF.

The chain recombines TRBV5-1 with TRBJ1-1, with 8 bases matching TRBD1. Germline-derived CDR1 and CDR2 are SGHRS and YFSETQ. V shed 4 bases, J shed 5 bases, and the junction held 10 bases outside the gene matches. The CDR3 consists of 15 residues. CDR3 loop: CASSPDPQGGTEAFF. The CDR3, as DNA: TGCGCCAGCAGCCCTGACCCACAGGGGGGTACTGAAGCTTTCTTT.

The CDR3 sequence: CASSLGLTGDGANVLTF. Here the CDR3 DNA reads TGCGCCAGCAGCTTGGGGCTGACAGGGGACGGGGCCAACGTCCTGACTTTC. V gene TRBV5-1 combines with J gene TRBJ2-6, with TRBD1 matching over 8 bases. Looked up from germline, CDR1 is SGHRS and CDR2 is YFSETQ. After removal of 0 bases from V and 4 bases from J, the junction contained 6 bases not matched to a gene. The CDR3 length is 17 residues.

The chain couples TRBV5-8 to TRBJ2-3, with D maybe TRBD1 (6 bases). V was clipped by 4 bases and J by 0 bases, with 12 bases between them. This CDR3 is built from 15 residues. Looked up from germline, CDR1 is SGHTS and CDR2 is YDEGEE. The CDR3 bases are TGTGCCAGCAGCCCCACAGGGTTTAGCACAGATACGCAGTATTTT. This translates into CASSPTGFSTDTQYF.

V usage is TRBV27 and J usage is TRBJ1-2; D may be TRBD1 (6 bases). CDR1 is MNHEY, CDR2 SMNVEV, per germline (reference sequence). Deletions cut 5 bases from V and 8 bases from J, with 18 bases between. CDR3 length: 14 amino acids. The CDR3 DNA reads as TGTGCCAGCAGTACACTAGACAGGTCAGGGGGCTACACCTTC. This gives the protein CASSTLDRSGGYTF.